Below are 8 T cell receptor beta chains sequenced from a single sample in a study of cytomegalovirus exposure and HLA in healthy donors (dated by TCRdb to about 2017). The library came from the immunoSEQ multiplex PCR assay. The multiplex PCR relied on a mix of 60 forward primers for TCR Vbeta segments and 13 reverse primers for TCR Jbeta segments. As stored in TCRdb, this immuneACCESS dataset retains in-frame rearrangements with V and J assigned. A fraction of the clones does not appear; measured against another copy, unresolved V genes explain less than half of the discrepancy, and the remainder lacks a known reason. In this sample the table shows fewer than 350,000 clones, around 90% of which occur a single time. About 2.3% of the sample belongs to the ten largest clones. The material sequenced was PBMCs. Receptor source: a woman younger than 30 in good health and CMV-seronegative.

CDR3 in amino acids: CASSDSSGLISYEQYF. CDR3 coding DNA: TGTGCCAGCAGTGATTCCTCTGGGCTTATTTCCTACGAGCAGTACTTC. V usage is TRBV2 and J usage is TRBJ2-7, with D unclear. The CDR3 is 16 amino acids. Germline loops: CDR1 SNHLY, CDR2 FYNNEI. Trimming took off 3 bases at V and 1 base at J, with 16 bases between the two ends.

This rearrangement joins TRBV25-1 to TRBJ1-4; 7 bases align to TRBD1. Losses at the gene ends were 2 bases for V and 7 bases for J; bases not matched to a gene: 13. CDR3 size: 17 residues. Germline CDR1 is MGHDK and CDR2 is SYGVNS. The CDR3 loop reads CASSELPRQGRSEKLFF. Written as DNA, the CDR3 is TGTGCCAGCAGTGAACTCCCCCGACAGGGTAGGAGTGAAAAACTGTTTTTT.

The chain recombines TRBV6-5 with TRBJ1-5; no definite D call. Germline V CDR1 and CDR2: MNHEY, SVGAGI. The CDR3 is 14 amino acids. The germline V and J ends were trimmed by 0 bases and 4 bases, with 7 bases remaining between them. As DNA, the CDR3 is TGTGCCAGCAGTTACTCGAACGGGAATCAGCCCCAGCATTTT. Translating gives CASSYSNGNQPQHF.

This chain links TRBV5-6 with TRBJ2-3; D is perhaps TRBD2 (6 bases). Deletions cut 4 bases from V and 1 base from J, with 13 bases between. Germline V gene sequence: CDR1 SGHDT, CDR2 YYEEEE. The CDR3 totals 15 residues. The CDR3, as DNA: TGTGCCAGCAGCCACCCGACTAGTCGCACAGATACGCAGTATTTT. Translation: CASSHPTSRTDTQYF.

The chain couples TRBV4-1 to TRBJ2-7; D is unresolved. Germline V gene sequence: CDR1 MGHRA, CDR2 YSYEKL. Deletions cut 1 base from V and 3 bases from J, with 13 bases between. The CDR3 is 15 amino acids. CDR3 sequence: CASSQVSDGDYEQYF. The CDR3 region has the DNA TGCGCCAGCAGCCAAGTAAGCGACGGAGACTACGAGCAGTACTTC.

The CDR3 sequence is CASSLDRGWTGELFF. The DNA of the CDR3 is TGCGCCAGCAGCTTGGACAGGGGGTGGACCGGGGAGCTGTTTTTT. V and J are TRBV5-1 and TRBJ2-2; 8 bases are a match to TRBD1. Germline loops: CDR1 SGHRS, CDR2 YFSETQ. The ends lost 0 bases at V and 5 bases at J; junction bases unmatched: 3. The CDR3 length is 15 residues.

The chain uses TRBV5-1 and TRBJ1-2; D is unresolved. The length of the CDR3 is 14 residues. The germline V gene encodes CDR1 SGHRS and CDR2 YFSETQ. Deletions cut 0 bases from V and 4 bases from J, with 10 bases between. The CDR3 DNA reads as TGCGCCAGCAGCTTGGGTCAGGTTTCCTATGGCTACACCTTC. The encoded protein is CASSLGQVSYGYTF.

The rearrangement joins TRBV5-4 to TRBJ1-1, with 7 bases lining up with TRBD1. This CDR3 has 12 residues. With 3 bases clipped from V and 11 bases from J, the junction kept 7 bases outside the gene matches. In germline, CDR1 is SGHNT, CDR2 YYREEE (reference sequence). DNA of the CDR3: TGTGCCAGCAGCTCGGACCCAGGGGGGGCTTTCTTT. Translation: CASSSDPGGAFF. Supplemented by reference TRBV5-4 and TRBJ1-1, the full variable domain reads ETGVTQSPTHLIKTRGQQVTLRCSSQSGHNTVSWYQQALGQGPQFIFQYYREEENGRGNFPPRFSGLQFPNYSSELNVNALELDDSALYLCASSSDPGGAFFGQGTRLTVV.